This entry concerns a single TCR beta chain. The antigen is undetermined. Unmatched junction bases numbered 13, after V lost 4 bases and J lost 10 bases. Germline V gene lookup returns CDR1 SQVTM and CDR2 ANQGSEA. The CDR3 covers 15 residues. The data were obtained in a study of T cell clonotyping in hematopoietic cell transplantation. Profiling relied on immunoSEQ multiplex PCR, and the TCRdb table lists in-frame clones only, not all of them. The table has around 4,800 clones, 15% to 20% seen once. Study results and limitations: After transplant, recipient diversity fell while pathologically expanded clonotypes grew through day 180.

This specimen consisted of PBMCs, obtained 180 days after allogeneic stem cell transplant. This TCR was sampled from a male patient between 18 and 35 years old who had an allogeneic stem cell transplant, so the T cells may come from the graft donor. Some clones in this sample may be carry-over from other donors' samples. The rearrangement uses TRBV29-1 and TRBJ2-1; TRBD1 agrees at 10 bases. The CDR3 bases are TGCAGCGTTGGGGCCGGACAGGGGGTTCTGGTCGAGCAGTTCTTC. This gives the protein CSVGAGQGVLVEQFF.